The clone carrying this T cell receptor beta chain was counted only a few times. The data originate from a study of tumor-infiltrating lymphocytes in oesophageal squamous cell carcinoma. TCRdb passed the PCR reads through MiXCR, listing each CDR3 protein once. The sample holds more than 10,000 distinct CDR3 sequences, less than 55% seen once. V dropped 4 bases and J dropped 2 bases, with 8 bases sitting between them. Germline CDR1 reads SGHVS; CDR2 reads FQNEAQ. CDR3 length: 13 amino acids. Sequencing was performed on normal esophageal tissue next to the tumor. The TCR sequence derives from a male donor with esophageal squamous cell carcinoma. V is TRBV7-8 and J is TRBJ2-5; no definite D call. CDR3 sequence: CASSSDIQETQYF. The CDR3 nucleotides are TGTGCCAGCAGCTCCGACATACAAGAGACCCAGTACTTC.